The clone carrying this T cell receptor beta chain showed up just a few times. The data were taken from a study of early T cells in non-severe SARS-CoV-2 infection. One entry per CDR3 protein, called by TCRdb with MiXCR from the 5' RACE reads. Found here are tens of thousands of distinct CDR3 sequences, around 12% of them singletons; the top ten hold approximately 4.9%. Trimming removed 5 bases at V and 2 bases at J, with 13 bases between. Germline values: CDR1 SGHTA, CDR2 FQGNSA. This CDR3 has 15 residues. This TCR came from an adult who was a healthcare worker with PCR-confirmed SARS-CoV-2 infection or an uninfected control (not recorded which). This rearrangement joins TRBV7-2 to TRBJ2-1; D unresolved. What was sequenced was whole blood. The CDR3 protein is CASSEGIWTYNEQFF. The CDR3 bases are TGTGCCAGCAGCGAAGGGATTTGGACCTACAATGAGCAGTTCTTC. The complete variable domain, with remaining parts taken from reference TRBV7-2 and TRBJ2-1, reads GAGVSQSPSNKVTEKGKDVELRCDPISGHTALYWYRQSLGQGLEFLIYFQGNSAPDKSGLPSDRFSAERTGGSVSTLTIQRTQQEDSAVYLCASSEGIWTYNEQFFGPGTRLTVL.